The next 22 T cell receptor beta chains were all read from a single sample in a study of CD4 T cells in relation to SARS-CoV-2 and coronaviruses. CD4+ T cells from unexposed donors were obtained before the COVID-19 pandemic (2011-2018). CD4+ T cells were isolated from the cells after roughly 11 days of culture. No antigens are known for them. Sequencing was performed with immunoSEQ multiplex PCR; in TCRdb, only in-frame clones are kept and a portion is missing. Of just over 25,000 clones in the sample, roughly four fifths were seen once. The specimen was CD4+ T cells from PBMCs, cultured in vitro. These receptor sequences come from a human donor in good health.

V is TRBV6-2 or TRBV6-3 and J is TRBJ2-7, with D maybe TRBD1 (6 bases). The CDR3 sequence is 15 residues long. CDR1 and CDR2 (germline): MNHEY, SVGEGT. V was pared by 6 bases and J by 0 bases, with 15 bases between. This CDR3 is CASRPGGKSSYEQYF. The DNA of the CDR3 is TGTGCCAGCAGGCCTGGGGGCAAAAGCTCCTACGAGCAGTACTTC.

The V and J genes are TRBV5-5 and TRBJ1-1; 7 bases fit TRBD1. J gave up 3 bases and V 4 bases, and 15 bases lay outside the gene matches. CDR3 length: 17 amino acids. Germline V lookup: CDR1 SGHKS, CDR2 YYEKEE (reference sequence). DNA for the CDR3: TGTGCCAGCAGCCCTCGTGCAGGGGGAGCCCCCGACACTGAAGCTTTCTTT. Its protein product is CASSPRAGGAPDTEAFF.

CDR3 region: CASTLTSGGAETQYF. CDR3 nucleotide sequence: TGTGCCAGCACCCTGACTAGCGGGGGGGCTGAGACCCAGTACTTC. V gene TRBV7-2 combines with J gene TRBJ2-5, with TRBD2 matching over 14 bases. J lost 5 bases, V lost 7 bases, and 6 bases had no gene match. CDR1 is SGHTA and CDR2 is FQGNSA in the germline V gene. The CDR3 is 15 amino acids.

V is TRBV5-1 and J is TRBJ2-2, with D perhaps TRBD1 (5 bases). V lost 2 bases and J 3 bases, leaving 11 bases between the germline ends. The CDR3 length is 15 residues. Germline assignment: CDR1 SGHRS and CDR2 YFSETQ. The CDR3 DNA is TGCGCCAGCAGCTTTTTCCCCAGGGACACCGGGGAGCTGTTTTTT. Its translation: CASSFFPRDTGELFF.

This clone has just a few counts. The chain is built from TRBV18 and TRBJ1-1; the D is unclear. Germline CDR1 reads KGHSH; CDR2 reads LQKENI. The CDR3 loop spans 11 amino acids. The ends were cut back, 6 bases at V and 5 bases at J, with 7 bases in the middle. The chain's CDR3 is CASSPGTEAFF. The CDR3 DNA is TGTGCCAGCTCGCCGGGTACTGAAGCTTTCTTT.

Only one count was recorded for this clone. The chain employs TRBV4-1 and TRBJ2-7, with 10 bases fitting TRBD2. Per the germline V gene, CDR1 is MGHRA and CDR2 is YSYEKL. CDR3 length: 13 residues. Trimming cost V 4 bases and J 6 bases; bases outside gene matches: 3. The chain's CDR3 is CASSRIAGGEQYF. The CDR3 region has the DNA TGCGCCAGCAGCCGCATAGCGGGAGGCGAGCAGTACTTC.

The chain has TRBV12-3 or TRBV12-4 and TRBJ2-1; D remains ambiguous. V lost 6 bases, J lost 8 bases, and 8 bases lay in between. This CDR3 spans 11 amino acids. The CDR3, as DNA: TGTGCCAGCAGCCCCGGCCATGAGCAGTTCTTC. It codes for CASSPGHEQFF.

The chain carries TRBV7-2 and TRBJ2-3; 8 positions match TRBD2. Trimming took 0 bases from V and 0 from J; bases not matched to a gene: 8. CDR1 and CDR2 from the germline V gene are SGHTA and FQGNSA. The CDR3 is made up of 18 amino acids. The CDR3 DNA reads TGTGCCAGCAGCTTAGCCGGGACGGGAGGGCCAAGCACAGATACGCAGTATTTT. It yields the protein CASSLAGTGGPSTDTQYF.

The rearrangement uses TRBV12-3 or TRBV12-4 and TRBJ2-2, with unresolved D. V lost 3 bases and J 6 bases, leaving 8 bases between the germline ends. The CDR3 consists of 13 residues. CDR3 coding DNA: TGTGCCAGCAGTTTCCGGAAGCCCGGGGAGCTGTTTTTT. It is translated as CASSFRKPGELFF.

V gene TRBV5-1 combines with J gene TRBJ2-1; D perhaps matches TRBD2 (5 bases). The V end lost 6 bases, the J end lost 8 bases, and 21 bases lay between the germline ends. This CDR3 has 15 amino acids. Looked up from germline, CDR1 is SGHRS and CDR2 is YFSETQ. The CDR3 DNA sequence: TGCGCCAGCACCCTGGACTCCCGCTCGAGCGATGAGCAGTTCTTC. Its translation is CASTLDSRSSDEQFF. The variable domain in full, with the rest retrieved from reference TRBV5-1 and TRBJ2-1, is KAGVTQTPRYLIKTRGQQVTLSCSPISGHRSVSWYQQTPGQGLQFLFEYFSETQRNKGNFPGRFSGRQFSNSRSEMNVSTLELGDSALYLCASTLDSRSSDEQFFGPGTRLTVL.

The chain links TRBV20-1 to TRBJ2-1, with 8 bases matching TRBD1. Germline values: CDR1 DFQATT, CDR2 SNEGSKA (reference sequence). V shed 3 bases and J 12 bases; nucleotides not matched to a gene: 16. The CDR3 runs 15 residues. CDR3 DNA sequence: TGCAGTGCTAGTGAACCGGGACAGGACTCCCGGGGGCAGTTCTTC. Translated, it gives CSASEPGQDSRGQFF.

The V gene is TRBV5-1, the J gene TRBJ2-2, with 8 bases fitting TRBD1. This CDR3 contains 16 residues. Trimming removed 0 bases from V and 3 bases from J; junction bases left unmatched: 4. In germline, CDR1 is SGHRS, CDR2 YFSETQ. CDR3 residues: CASSLDPTGDTGELFF. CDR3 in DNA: TGCGCCAGCAGCTTGGACCCGACAGGGGACACCGGGGAGCTGTTTTTT. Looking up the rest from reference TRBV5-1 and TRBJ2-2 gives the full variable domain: KAGVTQTPRYLIKTRGQQVTLSCSPISGHRSVSWYQQTPGQGLQFLFEYFSETQRNKGNFPGRFSGRQFSNSRSEMNVSTLELGDSALYLCASSLDPTGDTGELFFGEGSRLTVL.

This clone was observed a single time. The CDR3 nucleotides are TGTGCCAGCGGCGCCTTAGCGGGAGGTCAAGATACGCAGTATTTT. Translated, it gives CASGALAGGQDTQYF. The chain recombines TRBV6-5 with TRBJ2-3, with TRBD2 identical over 10 bases. CDR3 size: 15 residues. Trimming cost V 8 bases and J 5 bases; bases outside gene matches: 10. Germline CDR1 reads MNHEY; CDR2 reads SVGAGI.

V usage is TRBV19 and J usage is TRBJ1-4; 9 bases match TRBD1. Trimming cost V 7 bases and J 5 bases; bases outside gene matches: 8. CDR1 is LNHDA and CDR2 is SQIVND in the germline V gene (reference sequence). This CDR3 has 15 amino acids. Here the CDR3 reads CASMEFGTGNEKLFF. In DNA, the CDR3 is TGTGCCAGTATGGAGTTCGGGACAGGGAATGAAAAACTGTTTTTT.

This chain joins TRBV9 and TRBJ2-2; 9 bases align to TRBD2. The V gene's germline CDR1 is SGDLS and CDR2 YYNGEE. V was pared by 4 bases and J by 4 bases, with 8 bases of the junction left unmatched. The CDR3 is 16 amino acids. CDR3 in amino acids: CASSPTTSGLTGELFF. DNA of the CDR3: TGTGCCAGCAGCCCAACGACTAGCGGCCTCACCGGGGAGCTGTTTTTT.

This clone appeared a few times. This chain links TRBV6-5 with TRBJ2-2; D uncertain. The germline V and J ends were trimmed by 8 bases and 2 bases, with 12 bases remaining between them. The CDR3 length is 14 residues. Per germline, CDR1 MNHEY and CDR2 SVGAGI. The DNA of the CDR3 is TGTGCCAGCCAGAACCCCCCTAACACCGGGGAGCTGTTTTTT. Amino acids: CASQNPPNTGELFF.

CDR3 protein: CASSSPGTGAYEQYF. CDR3 coding DNA: TGTGCCAGCAGTTCCCCCGGGACAGGGGCCTACGAGCAGTACTTC. The chain links TRBV7-2 to TRBJ2-7; 10 positions match TRBD1. CDR1 is SGHTA and CDR2 is FQGNSA in the germline V gene. The trim removed 6 bases at V and 2 bases at J, leaving 7 bases unmatched. The CDR3 consists of 15 residues. The full variable domain, in which reference TRBV7-2 and TRBJ2-7 provide the parts outside the CDR3, is GAGVSQSPSNKVTEKGKDVELRCDPISGHTALYWYRQSLGQGLEFLIYFQGNSAPDKSGLPSDRFSAERTGGSVSTLTIQRTQQEDSAVYLCASSSPGTGAYEQYFGPGTRLTVT.

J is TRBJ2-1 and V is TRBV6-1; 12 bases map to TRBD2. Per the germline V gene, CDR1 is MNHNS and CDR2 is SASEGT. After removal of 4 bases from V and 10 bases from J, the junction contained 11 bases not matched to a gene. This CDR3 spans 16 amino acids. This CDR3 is CASSGRGTSGFGEQFF. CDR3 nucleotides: TGTGCCAGCAGTGGACGGGGGACTAGCGGGTTCGGGGAGCAGTTCTTC.

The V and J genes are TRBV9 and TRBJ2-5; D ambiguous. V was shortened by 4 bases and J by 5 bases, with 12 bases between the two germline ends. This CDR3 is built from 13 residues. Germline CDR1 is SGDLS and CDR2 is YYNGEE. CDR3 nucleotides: TGTGCCAGCAGCCTGGGCCATGGGGAGACCCAGTACTTC. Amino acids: CASSLGHGETQYF.

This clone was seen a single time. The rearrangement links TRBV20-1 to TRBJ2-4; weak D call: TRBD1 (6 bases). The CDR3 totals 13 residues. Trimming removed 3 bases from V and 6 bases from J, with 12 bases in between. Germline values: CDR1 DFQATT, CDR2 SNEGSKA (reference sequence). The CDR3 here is CSASGQLRNIQYF. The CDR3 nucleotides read TGCAGTGCTAGTGGACAGTTGAGAAACATTCAGTACTTC.

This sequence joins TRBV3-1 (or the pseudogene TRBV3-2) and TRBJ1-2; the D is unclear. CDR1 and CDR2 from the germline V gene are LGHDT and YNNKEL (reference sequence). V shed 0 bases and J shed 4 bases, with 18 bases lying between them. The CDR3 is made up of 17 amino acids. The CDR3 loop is CASSQDYRQVPGYGYTF. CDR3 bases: TGTGCCAGCAGCCAAGATTATCGTCAGGTTCCAGGCTATGGCTACACCTTC.

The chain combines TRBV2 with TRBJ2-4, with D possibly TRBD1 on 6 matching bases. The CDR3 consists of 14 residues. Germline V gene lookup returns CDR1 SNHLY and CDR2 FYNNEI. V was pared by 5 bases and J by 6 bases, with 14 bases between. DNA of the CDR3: TGTGCCAGCAGTACTACAGGACAGTTAAACATTCAGTACTTC. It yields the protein CASSTTGQLNIQYF.